The following is a T cell receptor beta chain sequence with its context. Its target is unknown. The junction differs from germline at one of its ends, possibly a read error. Germline lookup yields CDR1 LNHNV and CDR2 YYDKDF (reference sequence). This CDR3 region has 12 residues. Primers used in a second PCR of about 7 to 12 cycles were a sample-barcoded 5' primer and a J-beta primer mix. TCRdb reprocessed the 5' RACE reads via MiXCR and lists one record per CDR3 protein. The sample shows around 870,000 distinct CDR3 sequences, about 28% of them seen only once. This sample is drawn from a study of blood T cells in healthy people across ages. Points from the study as a whole: Expanded clonotype shifts may have been confounded, as the donors had an unknown CMV status.

The TCR sequence derives from a woman of 80 years or more in good health. The source material was blood. V is TRBV15 and J is TRBJ2-5; 7 bases fit TRBD1. The tail of the sequence fits TRBJ2-7 better, so the J call may be wrong. Here the CDR3 reads CATGRGNGEQYF. The CDR3 DNA reads as TGTGCCACCGGCAGGGGGAATGGCGAGCAGTACTTC.